These T cell receptor beta chains were read from a single sample in a study of T cell repertoires in cytomegalovirus infection. Their antigen targets remain unknown. Using its own MiXCR run on the reads, TCRdb lists one record per CDR3 protein. The sample comprises a few hundred thousand distinct CDR3 sequences, around 40% of which are singletons, and 48% rests with the top ten. The sample here was cultured PBMCs, taken from culture after CMV antigen stimulation. These receptors all stem from a human donor in good health (CMV status not recorded). Some clones in this sample may be carry-over from other donors' samples. The CDR3 runs from the conserved cysteine through the conserved F or W. D genes are given only for firm matches.

>NA|TRBJ1-6|TRBV4-1
CASSFGSRGGSPLHF
>NA|TRBJ1-2|TRBV29-1
CSFADPNYGYTF
>TRBD2|TRBJ2-3|TRBV4-3
CASSQGGGGGRFTDTQYF
>NA|TRBJ2-5|TRBV28
CASSMYPGETQYF
>TRBD1|TRBJ1-4|TRBV10-3
CAISRDRGVEKLFF
>NA|TRBJ2-7|TRBV7-2
CASSESLAPYEQYF
>NA|TRBJ1-2|TRBV7-2
CASSLGGTTSHGYTF
>NA|TRBJ2-5|TRBV6-6
CASAAARTETQYF
>TRBD1|TRBJ1-6|TRBV7-9
CASSHDRGYNSPLHF
>NA|TRBJ1-6|TRBV19
CASRGRADSPLHF
>NA|TRBJ2-5|TRBV12-3/TRBV12-4
CASSLATKETQYF
>NA|TRBJ2-3|TRBV7-9
CASSRIPDTQYF
>TRBD2|TRBJ2-1|TRBV19
CASSIDPSGSRNEQFF
>TRBD1|TRBJ2-6|TRBV4-2
CASSPRQGISSGANVLTF
>NA|TRBJ1-2|TRBV11-2
CASSLRSGLGPGYGYTF
>TRBD2|TRBJ2-1|TRBV7-2
CASSLTSGAIEQFF